A single sample gave rise to the 30 T cell receptor beta chains below, sequenced in a study of PD-L1 blockade in urothelial cancer. TCRdb's table, derived via immunoSEQ multiplex PCR, lists solely in-frame clones and lacks some. The table records 95,000 or so clones, roughly 91% of them present only once. Time point in this sample: pretreatment peripheral blood. Sample: PBMCs, taken around atezolizumab (anti-PD-L1) treatment. These receptors came from a man aged 60 to 69 with urothelial cancer.

The genes are TRBV29-1 and TRBJ1-2; 7 bases fit TRBD1. The CDR3 has 16 amino acids. CDR1 is SQVTM and CDR2 is ANQGSEA in the germline V gene. With V trimmed by 5 bases and J by 4 bases, 16 bases remained unmatched. The CDR3 sequence is CSVILKGAANLYGYTF. The CDR3 region has the DNA TGCAGCGTTATTTTAAAGGGGGCCGCCAACCTCTATGGCTACACCTTC.

The chain combines TRBV7-9 with TRBJ2-1; D is uncertain. V was cut by 5 bases and J by 7 bases, with 18 bases left in between. The CDR3 extends over 15 amino acids. Germline values: CDR1 SEHNR, CDR2 FQNEAQ (reference sequence). This CDR3 is CASSPRSRVLNEQFF. The CDR3 region has the DNA TGTGCCAGCAGCCCTAGATCTAGAGTTCTGAATGAGCAGTTCTTC. Full variable domain (outside the CDR3, taken from reference TRBV7-9 and TRBJ2-1): DTGVSQNPRHKITKRGQNVTFRCDPISEHNRLYWYRQTLGQGPEFLTYFQNEAQLEKSRLLSDRFSAERPKGSFSTLEIQRTEQGDSAMYLCASSPRSRVLNEQFFGPGTRLTVL.

The chain couples TRBV19 to TRBJ2-7; TRBD1 agrees at 8 bases. The V gene's germline CDR1 is LNHDA and CDR2 SQIVND (reference sequence). There are 14 residues in the CDR3. With 9 bases clipped from V and 1 base from J, the junction kept 8 bases outside the gene matches. This chain's CDR3 is CASTIDRGSYEQYF. CDR3 in DNA: TGTGCCAGCACCATCGACAGGGGTTCCTACGAGCAGTACTTC.

V gene TRBV9 combines with J gene TRBJ2-5, with 7 bases identical to TRBD2. CDR3 size: 16 residues. With 0 bases clipped from V and 4 bases from J, the junction kept 9 bases outside the gene matches. Per germline, CDR1 SGDLS and CDR2 YYNGEE. The CDR3 loop reads CASSVDPEGGRETQYF. CDR3 coding DNA: TGTGCCAGCAGCGTAGATCCGGAAGGCGGGAGAGAGACCCAGTACTTC.

The rearrangement uses TRBV28 and TRBJ1-1; 8 bases line up with TRBD1. The CDR3 runs to 14 residues. CDR1 is MDHEN and CDR2 is SYDVKM in the germline V gene. V lost 7 bases and J lost 3; bases outside the gene matches: 7. CDR3 bases: TGTGCCAGCACCCCAGGGGGCCTGGACACTGAAGCTTTCTTT. It specifies CASTPGGLDTEAFF.

This chain joins TRBV11-3 and TRBJ1-1; 9 bases line up with TRBD1. Per germline, CDR1 SGHNT and CDR2 YENEEA. V lost 5 bases, J lost 5 bases, and 6 bases stayed unmatched. The CDR3 consists of 14 residues. The DNA of the CDR3 is TGTGCCAGCAGCAGGACAGGGGTGAGAACTGAAGCTTTCTTT. Translated, it gives CASSRTGVRTEAFF.

The chain uses TRBV6-6 and TRBJ1-2; D possibly corresponds to TRBD1 (5 bases). V gave up 2 bases and J gave up 1 base, with 8 bases separating them. Germline V lookup: CDR1 MNHNY, CDR2 SVGAGI (reference sequence). The CDR3 sequence is 14 residues long. DNA for the CDR3: TGTGCCAGCAGTTACAGGGGTTTTAACTATGGCTACACCTTC. Protein product: CASSYRGFNYGYTF.

V gene TRBV28 combines with J gene TRBJ2-7; 8 bases map to TRBD1. The CDR3 totals 14 residues. After removal of 7 bases from V and 3 bases from J, the junction contained 8 bases not matched to a gene. The germline gives CDR1 MDHEN, CDR2 SYDVKM. The CDR3 bases are TGTGCCAGCACCCGGACAGGGCTCCGCTACGAGCAGTACTTC. Translating it yields CASTRTGLRYEQYF.

The chain recombines TRBV6-1 with TRBJ1-5; 8 bases align to TRBD1. The length of the CDR3 is 14 residues. In germline, CDR1 is MNHNS, CDR2 SASEGT. Losses at the gene ends were 4 bases for V and 2 bases for J; bases not matched to a gene: 1. CDR3 DNA: TGTGCCAGCAGTGTGGGACAGGGCAATCAGCCCCAGCATTTT. Its translation: CASSVGQGNQPQHF.

The chain employs TRBV4-2 and TRBJ2-2; tentatively, D is TRBD2 (6 bases). V dropped 0 bases and J dropped 2 bases, with 13 bases sitting between them. The CDR3 runs 17 residues. The germline gives CDR1 LGHNA, CDR2 YNFKEQ. The CDR3 is CASSQDSASANTGELFF. CDR3 nucleotide sequence: TGTGCCAGCAGCCAAGATTCGGCTAGCGCCAACACCGGGGAGCTGTTTTTT.

The table lists this clone with a count of one. The CDR3: CASSPRGGGSETQYF. CDR3 nucleotide sequence: TGTGCCAGCAGCCCACGGGGTGGAGGGTCCGAGACCCAGTACTTC. The chain carries TRBV7-6 and TRBJ2-5, with D possibly TRBD2 on 6 matching bases. The CDR3 has 15 amino acids. Trimming cost V 5 bases and J 5 bases, with 18 bases left between them. Germline CDR1 and CDR2: SGHVS and FNYEAQ.

The chain joins TRBV28 to TRBJ1-5; D possibly corresponds to TRBD1 (5 bases). The CDR3 sequence is 14 residues long. In germline, CDR1 is MDHEN, CDR2 SYDVKM. Between the trimmed V and J ends, which lost 1 base and 4 bases, there was a span of 8 bases. The CDR3, as DNA: TGTGCCAGCAGTTTATCTGGACAAAATCAGCCCCAGCATTTT. It encodes CASSLSGQNQPQHF.

The chain couples TRBV7-8 to TRBJ1-1; 9 bases align to TRBD1. V lost 5 bases, J lost 6 bases, and 7 bases stayed unmatched. Looked up from germline, CDR1 is SGHVS and CDR2 is FQNEAQ. The CDR3 is 14 residues long. CDR3 sequence: CASSPGTGFSEAFF. The CDR3 DNA is TGTGCCAGCAGCCCCGGGACAGGGTTTTCTGAAGCTTTCTTT.

The CDR3 loop is CAAGGNYGYTF. Here the CDR3 DNA reads TGTGCCGCTGGGGGGAACTATGGCTACACCTTC. This rearrangement joins TRBV28 to TRBJ1-2; the D gene is possibly TRBD1 (5 bases). CDR1 is MDHEN and CDR2 is SYDVKM in the germline V gene. This CDR3 has 11 amino acids. V lost 11 bases and J 2 bases, leaving 9 bases between the germline ends.

The chain has TRBV6-5 and TRBJ2-7, with a weak D call TRBD2 (5 bases). Trimming removed 2 bases at V and 0 bases at J, with 14 bases between. The CDR3 has 16 residues. Per germline, CDR1 MNHEY and CDR2 SVGAGI. In DNA form, the CDR3 reads TGTGCCAGCAGTTACACCGCGGGCAGCGGCTCCTACGAGCAGTACTTC. The encoded protein is CASSYTAGSGSYEQYF.

The rearrangement links TRBV20-1 to TRBJ1-1; D is possibly TRBD1 (6 bases). In germline, CDR1 is DFQATT, CDR2 SNEGSKA (reference sequence). The CDR3 extends over 11 amino acids. V was trimmed by 4 bases and J by 5 bases, leaving 8 bases between them. The CDR3 spells CSAITGTEAFF. The CDR3 nucleotides read TGCAGTGCTATTACAGGGACTGAAGCTTTCTTT.

This clone has just a few counts. The chain recombines TRBV19 with TRBJ1-1; D unresolved. V gave up 3 bases and J gave up 0 bases, with 5 bases separating them. The CDR3 runs 13 residues. From germline, CDR1 is LNHDA and CDR2 SQIVND (reference sequence). The CDR3 spells CASSIKMNTEAFF. CDR3 nucleotides: TGTGCCAGTAGTATCAAAATGAACACTGAAGCTTTCTTT.

The V gene is TRBV7-9, the J gene TRBJ1-2; 8 nucleotides line up with TRBD1. With V trimmed by 5 bases and J by 3 bases, 14 bases remained unmatched. Germline CDR1 and CDR2: SEHNR and FQNEAQ (reference sequence). This CDR3 contains 17 residues. CDR3 DNA: TGTGCCAGCAGCCACGGAGGGCCAGGGGGCCGGCACTATGGCTACACCTTC. Residues: CASSHGGPGGRHYGYTF.

The genes are TRBV10-3 and TRBJ2-7, with D maybe TRBD2 (6 bases). The length of the CDR3 is 14 residues. From germline, CDR1 is ENHRY and CDR2 SYGVKD. V was trimmed by 3 bases and J by 4 bases, leaving 13 bases between them. DNA of the CDR3: TGTGCCATCAGTGATCGGGACTCCCGATACGAGCAGTACTTC. Its translation: CAISDRDSRYEQYF.

In DNA form, the CDR3 reads TGCGCCAGCAGCCTCGGACAGATGCCCTCCTACGAGCAGTACTTC. This gives the protein CASSLGQMPSYEQYF. This sequence joins TRBV5-1 and TRBJ2-7, with D possibly TRBD1 on 6 matching bases. Trimming pared 4 bases from V and 0 bases from J, leaving 14 bases between. Germline assignment: CDR1 SGHRS and CDR2 YFSETQ. The CDR3 is 15 amino acids.

The gene calls are TRBV9 and TRBJ2-1, with TRBD2 matching 8 bases. This CDR3 is built from 15 residues. Germline values: CDR1 SGDLS, CDR2 YYNGEE. Germline trimming cut 1 base from V and 8 bases from J; bases unmatched to any gene: 8. The CDR3 spells CASSVLEREFDEQFF. The CDR3 bases are TGTGCCAGCAGCGTACTGGAGCGGGAGTTTGATGAGCAGTTCTTC.

The chain recombines TRBV7-9 with TRBJ1-5; D is possibly TRBD1 (6 bases). V was cut by 8 bases and J by 3 bases, with 14 bases left in between. CDR1 is SEHNR, CDR2 FQNEAQ, per germline (reference sequence). The CDR3 is 14 amino acids. DNA for the CDR3: TGTGCCAGCTCCGGGGGGGCTTCCAATCAGCCCCAGCATTTT. Its protein product is CASSGGASNQPQHF.

The chain recombines TRBV5-4 with TRBJ2-5; a weak D match, TRBD2 (5 bases). Germline CDR1 reads SGHNT; CDR2 reads YYREEE (reference sequence). The CDR3 length is 15 residues. V was clipped by 2 bases and J by 5 bases, with 16 bases between them. The CDR3 sequence is CASSLYSGIGETQYF. CDR3 sequence (DNA): TGTGCCAGCAGCTTATACTCGGGAATCGGTGAGACCCAGTACTTC.

The chain employs TRBV7-3 and TRBJ1-2; TRBD1 matches at 8 bases. The CDR3 totals 14 residues. Trimming cost V 5 bases and J 7 bases; bases outside gene matches: 9. Germline assignment: CDR1 SGHTA and CDR2 FQGTGA. The CDR3 DNA sequence: TGTGCCAGCAGCCGGACAGGGACAAGCGGTGGCTACACCTTC. Its translation is CASSRTGTSGGYTF.

The chain links TRBV7-9 to TRBJ2-7; D is unresolved. The V and J ends lost 1 base and 4 bases respectively, with 8 bases between them. Germline V gene data show CDR1 as SEHNR and CDR2 as FQNEAQ (reference sequence). The CDR3 sequence is 13 residues long. The CDR3 spells CASSLDNLYEQYF. The CDR3 DNA follows: TGTGCCAGCAGCTTAGATAACTTATACGAGCAGTACTTC.

The chain couples TRBV30 to TRBJ2-7; no definite D call. The CDR3 extends over 13 amino acids. V lost 2 bases and J 6 bases, leaving 14 bases between the germline ends. From germline, CDR1 is GTSNPN and CDR2 SVGIG (reference sequence). CDR3 sequence: CAWSLTRVGEQYF. Here the CDR3 DNA reads TGTGCCTGGAGTCTAACCCGGGTTGGCGAGCAGTACTTC.

The J gene is TRBJ1-1, the V gene TRBV9, with D uncertain. The CDR3 loop spans 13 amino acids. Deletions cut 6 bases from V and 5 bases from J, with 14 bases between. CDR1 SGDLS and CDR2 YYNGEE come from the germline V gene. CDR3 sequence reads: CASTVLVTTEAFF. CDR3 DNA: TGTGCCAGCACTGTACTAGTTACGACTGAAGCTTTCTTT.

The chain carries TRBV2 and TRBJ2-2; 10 nucleotides match TRBD1. The junction had 4 bases not matched to a gene; V was cut back by 4 bases and J by 5 bases. CDR1 SNHLY and CDR2 FYNNEI come from the germline V gene. The CDR3 loop spans 15 amino acids. CDR3 bases: TGTGCCAGCAGTGGTAGGACAGGGGGGACCGGGGAGCTGTTTTTT. Translation: CASSGRTGGTGELFF.

The chain combines TRBV9 with TRBJ1-1; D is uncertain. Looked up from germline, CDR1 is SGDLS and CDR2 is YYNGEE. The CDR3 runs 13 residues. Deletions cut 1 base from V and 3 bases from J, with 7 bases between. The CDR3 nucleotides read TGTGCCAGCAGCGTACGTCCCGACACTGAAGCTTTCTTT. Its protein product is CASSVRPDTEAFF.

CDR3 sequence reads: CAIQHPGSNQPQHF. The DNA of the CDR3 is TGTGCCATCCAACATCCAGGTTCCAATCAGCCCCAGCATTTT. The rearrangement joins TRBV19 to TRBJ1-5, with unresolved D. CDR1 and CDR2 (germline): LNHDA, SQIVND (reference sequence). V shed 10 bases and J shed 3 bases, with 16 bases lying between them. The CDR3 is 14 amino acids. The variable domain in full, completed from reference TRBV19 and TRBJ1-5, reads DGGITQSPKYLFRKEGQNVTLSCEQNLNHDAMYWYRQDPGQGLRLIYYSQIVNDFQKGDIAEGYSVSREKKESFPLTVTSAQKNPTAFYLCAIQHPGSNQPQHFGDGTRLSIL.